The entry below describes one TCR beta chain. This sample is part of a study of cytomegalovirus exposure and HLA in healthy donors. The V gene's germline CDR1 is SGHDT and CDR2 YYEEEE. The V segment lost 0 bases and the J segment 5 bases; nucleotides outside the gene matches: 7. The CDR3 loop spans 15 amino acids. This table comes from immunoSEQ multiplex PCR, and its TCRdb copy is limited to in-frame clones, with some not included. Found here are 50,000 to 65,000 clones, around 95% of them singletons; the top ten hold around 7%. The source is a woman between 18 and 29 years old in good health and CMV-seropositive. The sequencing input was PBMCs. The genes are TRBV5-6 and TRBJ2-7; 8 bases fit TRBD1. The CDR3 nucleotides are TGTGCCAGCAGCTTGGCCGGGACAGGCGTCCACGAGCAGTACTTC. It codes for CASSLAGTGVHEQYF.